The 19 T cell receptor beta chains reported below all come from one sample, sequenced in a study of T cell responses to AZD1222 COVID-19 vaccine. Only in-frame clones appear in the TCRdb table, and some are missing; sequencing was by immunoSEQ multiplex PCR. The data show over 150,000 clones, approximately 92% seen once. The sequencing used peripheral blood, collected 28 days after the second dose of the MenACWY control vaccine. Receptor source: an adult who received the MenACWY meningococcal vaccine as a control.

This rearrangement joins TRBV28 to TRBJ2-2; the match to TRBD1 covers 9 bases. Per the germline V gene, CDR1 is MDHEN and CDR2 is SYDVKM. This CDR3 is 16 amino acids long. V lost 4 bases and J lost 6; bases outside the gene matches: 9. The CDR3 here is CASSSQGQGIAGELFF. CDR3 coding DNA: TGTGCCAGCAGTTCCCAGGGACAGGGTATTGCCGGGGAGCTGTTTTTT.

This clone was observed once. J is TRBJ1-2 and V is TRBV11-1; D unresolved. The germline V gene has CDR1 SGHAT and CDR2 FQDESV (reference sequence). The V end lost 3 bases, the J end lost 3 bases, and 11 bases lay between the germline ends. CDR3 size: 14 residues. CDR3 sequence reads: CASSFGPGDYGYTF. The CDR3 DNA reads TGTGCCAGCAGCTTTGGGCCTGGCGACTATGGCTACACCTTC.

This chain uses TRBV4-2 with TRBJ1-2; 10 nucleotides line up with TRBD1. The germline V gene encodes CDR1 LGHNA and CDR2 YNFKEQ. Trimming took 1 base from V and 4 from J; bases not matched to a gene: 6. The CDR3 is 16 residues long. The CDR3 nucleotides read TGTGCCAGCAGCCAAGGATGGACAGGGGGAGGCTATGGCTACACCTTC. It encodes CASSQGWTGGGYGYTF.

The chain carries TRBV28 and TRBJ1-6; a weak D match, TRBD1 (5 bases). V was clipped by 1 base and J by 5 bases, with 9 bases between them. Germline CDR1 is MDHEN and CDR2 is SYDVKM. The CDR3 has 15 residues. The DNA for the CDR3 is TGTGCCAGCAGTTTATCAAGGGACCATAATTCACCCCTCCACTTT. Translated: CASSLSRDHNSPLHF.

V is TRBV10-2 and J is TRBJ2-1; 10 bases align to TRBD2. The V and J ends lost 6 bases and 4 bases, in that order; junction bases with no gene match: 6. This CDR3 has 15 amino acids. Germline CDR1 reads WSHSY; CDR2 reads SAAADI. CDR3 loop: CASSASGGLYNEQFF. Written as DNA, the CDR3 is TGCGCCAGCAGCGCTAGCGGGGGACTATACAATGAGCAGTTCTTC.

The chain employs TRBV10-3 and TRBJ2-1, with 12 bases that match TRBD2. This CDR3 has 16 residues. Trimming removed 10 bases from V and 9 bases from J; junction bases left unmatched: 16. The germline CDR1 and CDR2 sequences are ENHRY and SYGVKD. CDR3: CATCAASGGAGFEQFF. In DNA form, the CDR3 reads TGTGCCACTTGTGCGGCTAGCGGGGGGGCCGGGTTTGAGCAGTTCTTC.

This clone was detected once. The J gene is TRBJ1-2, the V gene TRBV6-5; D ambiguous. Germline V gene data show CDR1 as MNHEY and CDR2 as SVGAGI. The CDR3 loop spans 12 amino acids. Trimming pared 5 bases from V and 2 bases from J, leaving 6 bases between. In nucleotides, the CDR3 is TGTGCCAGCAGTCCGGGAAACTATGGCTACACCTTC. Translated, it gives CASSPGNYGYTF.

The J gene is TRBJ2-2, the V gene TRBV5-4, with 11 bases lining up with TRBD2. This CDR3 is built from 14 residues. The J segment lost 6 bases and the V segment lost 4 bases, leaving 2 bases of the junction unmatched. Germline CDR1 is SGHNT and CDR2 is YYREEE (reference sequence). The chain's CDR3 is CASSAGLAAGELFF. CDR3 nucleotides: TGTGCCAGCAGCGCGGGACTAGCGGCCGGGGAGCTGTTTTTT.

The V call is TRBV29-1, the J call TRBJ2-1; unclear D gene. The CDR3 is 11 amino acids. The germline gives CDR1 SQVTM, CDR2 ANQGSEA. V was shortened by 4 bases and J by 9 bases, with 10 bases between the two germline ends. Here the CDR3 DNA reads TGCAGCGTTGGCCCTCGGCCTGAGCAGTTCTTC. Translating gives CSVGPRPEQFF.

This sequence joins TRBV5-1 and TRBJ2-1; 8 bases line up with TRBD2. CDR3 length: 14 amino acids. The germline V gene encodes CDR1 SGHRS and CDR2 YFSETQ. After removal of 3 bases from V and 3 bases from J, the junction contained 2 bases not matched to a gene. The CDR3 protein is CASSSGTSYNEQFF. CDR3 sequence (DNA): TGCGCCAGCAGCTCCGGGACTAGCTACAATGAGCAGTTCTTC.

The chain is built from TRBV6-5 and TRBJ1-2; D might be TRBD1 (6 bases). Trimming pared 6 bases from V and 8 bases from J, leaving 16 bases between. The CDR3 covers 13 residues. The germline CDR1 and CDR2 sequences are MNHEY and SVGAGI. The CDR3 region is CASRSAGALGYTF. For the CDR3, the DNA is TGTGCCAGCAGATCCGCAGGGGCTCTCGGCTACACCTTC.

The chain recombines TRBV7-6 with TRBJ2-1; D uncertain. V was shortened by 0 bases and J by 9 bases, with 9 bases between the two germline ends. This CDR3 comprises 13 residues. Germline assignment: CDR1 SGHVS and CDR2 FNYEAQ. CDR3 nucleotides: TGTGCCAGCAGCTTAGCGCGGAATGGTGAGCAGTTCTTC. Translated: CASSLARNGEQFF.

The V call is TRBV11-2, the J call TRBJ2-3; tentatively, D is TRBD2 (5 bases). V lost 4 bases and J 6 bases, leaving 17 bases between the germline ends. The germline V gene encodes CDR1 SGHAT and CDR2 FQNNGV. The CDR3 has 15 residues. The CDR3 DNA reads TGTGCCAGCAGCTCTCAGACTGGGAGTCGTGATACGCAGTATTTT. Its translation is CASSSQTGSRDTQYF.

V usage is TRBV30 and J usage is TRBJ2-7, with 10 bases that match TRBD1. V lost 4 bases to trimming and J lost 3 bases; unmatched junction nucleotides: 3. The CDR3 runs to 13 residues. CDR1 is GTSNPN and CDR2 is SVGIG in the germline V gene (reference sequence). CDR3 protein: CAWMGQGRYEQYF. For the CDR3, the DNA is TGTGCCTGGATGGGACAGGGGCGCTACGAGCAGTACTTC.

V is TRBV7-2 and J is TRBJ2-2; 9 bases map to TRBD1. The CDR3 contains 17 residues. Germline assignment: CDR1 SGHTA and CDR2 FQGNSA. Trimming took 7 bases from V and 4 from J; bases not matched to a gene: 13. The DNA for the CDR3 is TGTGCCAGCACCCCTAGTCGGGACAGGGCTGCCACCGGGGAGCTGTTTTTT. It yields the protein CASTPSRDRAATGELFF.

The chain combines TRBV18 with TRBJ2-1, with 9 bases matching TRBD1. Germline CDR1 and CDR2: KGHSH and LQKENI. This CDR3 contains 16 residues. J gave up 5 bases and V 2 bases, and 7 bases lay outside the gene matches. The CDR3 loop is CASSPRGQGFNNEQFF. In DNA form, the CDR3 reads TGTGCCAGCTCACCAAGGGGACAGGGCTTCAACAATGAGCAGTTCTTC.

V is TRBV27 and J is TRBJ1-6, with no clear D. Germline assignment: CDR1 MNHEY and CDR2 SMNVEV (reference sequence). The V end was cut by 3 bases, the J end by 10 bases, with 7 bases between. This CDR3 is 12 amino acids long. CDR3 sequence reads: CASSFVGSPLHF. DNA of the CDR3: TGTGCCAGCAGTTTCGTAGGGTCACCCCTCCACTTT.

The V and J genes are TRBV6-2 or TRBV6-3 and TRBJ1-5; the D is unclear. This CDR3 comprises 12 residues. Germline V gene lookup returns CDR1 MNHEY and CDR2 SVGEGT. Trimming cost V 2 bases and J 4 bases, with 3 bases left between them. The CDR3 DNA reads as TGTGCCAGCAGTTACGATAATCAGCCCCAGCATTTT. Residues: CASSYDNQPQHF.

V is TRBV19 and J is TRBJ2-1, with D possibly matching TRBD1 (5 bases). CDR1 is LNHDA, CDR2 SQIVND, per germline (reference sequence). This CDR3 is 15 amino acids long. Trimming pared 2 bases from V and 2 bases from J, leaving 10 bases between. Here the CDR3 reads CASSIRGRAYNEQFF. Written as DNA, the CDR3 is TGTGCCAGTAGTATAAGGGGCAGGGCCTACAATGAGCAGTTCTTC.